Presented here are 8 T cell receptor beta chains from one specimen sequenced in a study of T cell responses to AZD1222 COVID-19 vaccine. Sequencing used immunoSEQ multiplex PCR; TCRdb keeps in-frame clones, though not all of them. The sample shows about 120,000 clones, around nine tenths of them seen only once. The sequencing here drew on peripheral blood, taken 28 days after the second dose of the MenACWY control vaccine. The receptor source for this set is an adult who received the MenACWY meningococcal vaccine as a control.

The chain carries TRBV5-5 and TRBJ1-6, with D tentatively TRBD1 (5 bases). Per germline, CDR1 SGHKS and CDR2 YYEKEE (reference sequence). Trimming removed 1 base from V and 0 bases from J, with 17 bases in between. This CDR3 has 19 residues. The CDR3 spells CASSLIGGPRSSYNSPLHF. DNA for the CDR3: TGTGCCAGCAGCTTGATTGGGGGTCCGAGAAGCTCCTATAATTCACCCCTCCACTTT.

The rearrangement uses TRBV18 and TRBJ2-5, with 7 bases lining up with TRBD1. With V trimmed by 2 bases and J by 4 bases, 7 bases remained unmatched. CDR3 length: 15 residues. In germline, CDR1 is KGHSH, CDR2 LQKENI. CDR3 residues: CASSPSTGDRETQYF. The CDR3 coding sequence is TGTGCCAGCTCACCATCCACAGGGGATAGAGAGACCCAGTACTTC.

The J gene is TRBJ1-2, the V gene TRBV28; no firm D call. Deletions cut 6 bases from V and 11 bases from J, with 13 bases between. CDR3 length: 11 amino acids. CDR1 is MDHEN, CDR2 SYDVKM, per germline. CDR3: CASREGRWYTF. CDR3 sequence (DNA): TGTGCCAGCAGGGAAGGCCGTTGGTACACCTTC.

This chain joins TRBV5-4 and TRBJ2-7; a possible D gene is TRBD1 (6 bases). This CDR3 has 14 amino acids. V was clipped by 3 bases and J by 6 bases, with 16 bases between them. Germline V lookup: CDR1 SGHNT, CDR2 YYREEE (reference sequence). The CDR3 loop is CASSYGQSFLEQYV. The CDR3 coding sequence is TGTGCCAGCAGCTACGGACAGTCCTTTCTCGAGCAGTACGTC.

This chain uses TRBV6-6 with TRBJ2-3; D tentatively reads TRBD1 or TRBD2 (5 bases each). The CDR3 contains 15 residues. The germline V gene encodes CDR1 MNHNY and CDR2 SVGAGI (reference sequence). V gave up 4 bases and J gave up 9 bases, with 20 bases separating them. In DNA form, the CDR3 reads TGTGCCAGCAGTTCCTCCGGGGACGGAGCCGGCACGCAGTATTTT. Translation: CASSSSGDGAGTQYF.

The chain is built from TRBV28 and TRBJ1-1, with D perhaps matching TRBD1 (5 bases). The CDR3 has 15 amino acids. The ends were cut back, 3 bases at V and 6 bases at J, with 17 bases in the middle. Germline CDR1 MDHEN, CDR2 SYDVKM. In DNA form, the CDR3 reads TGTGCCAGCAGTTTTTCTTTATTGGGGGGGGCTGAAGCTTTCTTT. Translation gives CASSFSLLGGAEAFF.

This rearrangement joins TRBV11-2 to TRBJ2-4, with D possibly being TRBD2 (5 bases). The CDR3 consists of 12 residues. Germline V gives CDR1 SGHAT, CDR2 FQNNGV. Trimming cost V 5 bases and J 11 bases, with 13 bases left between them. In nucleotides, the CDR3 is TGTGCCAGCAGCGCAAGGCAGAGGGTTCAGTACTTC. Translated, it gives CASSARQRVQYF.

The rearrangement uses TRBV2 and TRBJ1-2; 8 bases are a match to TRBD1. V gave up 10 bases and J gave up 4 bases; unmatched junction bases: 17. This CDR3 contains 16 residues. The germline gives CDR1 SNHLY, CDR2 FYNNEI. CDR3 amino acids: CATQGPGGGFSYGYTF. The CDR3 DNA sequence: TGTGCCACCCAAGGTCCAGGGGGCGGTTTTAGCTATGGCTACACCTTC.